This TCR beta chain derives from a study of OX40 agonist ivuxolimab in advanced cancers. In the study overall: Ivuxolimab was an agonistic, fully human IgG2 monoclonal antibody directed against OX40 (CD134), a costimulatory receptor. Intravenous ivuxolimab was administered to patients every 2 weeks at six dose levels: 0.01, 0.1, 0.3, 1.5, 3 and 10 mg/kg. Of the 50 or so patients in dose escalation, around 19 had hepatocellular carcinoma, around 15 had melanoma, 9 had renal cell carcinoma and 9 had head and neck cancer. A male proportion of approximately 83% and a mean age of about 60 years, ranging from about 20 to 85, were recorded for the dose-escalation cohort. Prior anti-PD-1, anti-PD-L1 or anti-CTLA-4 therapy was permitted, and 40% to 50% of dose-escalation patients had received checkpoint inhibitors. Partial responses occurred in three dose-escalation patients: two with cutaneous melanoma and one with hepatocellular carcinoma. Peripheral TCRbeta sequencing aimed to test whether ivuxolimab altered TCR sequence diversity and caused clonal T-cell expansion. The monotherapy dose-escalation portion (N of about 50 patients) of the phase I ivuxolimab trial is reported in the paper. Study-level results and caveats: In partial responders in the 0.1-3.0 mg/kg groups, normalized peripheral clonal expansion was found to be among the lowest, especially among CD8+ T cells. After ivuxolimab, more expanded clones were found on average in CD8+ T cells than in CD4+ T cells. The antigen specificity of the peripheral T cells that underwent clonal expansion was not determined. At doses of 0.1 to 3.0 mg/kg, clonal expansion of both CD4+ and CD8+ blood T cells was observed from baseline to week 6. Low levels of normalized T-cell clonal expansion were also seen in some nonresponding patients.

V loses 3 bases of germline sequence and J loses 0 bases, and the interval between the two ends is 8 bases. Including the terminal cysteine and phenylalanine, the CDR3 comprises 14 residues. This entry keeps only the CDR3 DNA: 42 bases, framed from base 1. The germline V gene encodes CDR1 SEHNR and CDR2 FQNEAQ (reference sequence). To sequence the TCRbeta CDR3 region, genomic DNA was isolated from the sorted cells. The immunoSEQ Assay was used to sequence the TCRbeta CDR3 regions. Not all clones reach the TCRdb copy of this immuneACCESS table, which keeps in-frame sequences only. Checked studies attribute under half of the gap to unresolved V genes and leave the rest unexplained. The sample table records about 36,000 clones; more than 75% of these occur just once. Roughly 13% of the sample belongs to the ten largest clones. The trial excluded patients who had a history of autoimmune disease or were on systemic immunosuppression. In every dose cohort, peripheral blood was drawn for TCR sequencing at baseline, cycle 4 day 1, and cycle 7 day 1. Samples were obtained from an open-label, multicenter, first-in-human phase I dose-escalation trial of ivuxolimab. Adults with locally advanced or metastatic head and neck squamous cell, hepatocellular, melanoma or renal cell carcinoma were enrolled in the trial. Before TCR sequencing, CD4+ T cells and CD8+ T cells from peripheral blood were sorted into separate populations.

Regarding this clone: Its recognized antigen is unknown. Per-nucleotide qualities are absent, and no much larger clonotype sits a single base away.

The sequence was obtained from an adult with an advanced solid tumor such as melanoma, head and neck, liver or kidney cancer. This chain is built from TRBV7-9 and TRBJ1-1; the best D guess is TRBD1, with 5 bases matching. Source: CD4+ or CD8+ T cells sorted from blood, taken in a trial of the OX40 agonist ivuxolimab. The CDR3 here reads CASSLGGMNTEAFF. The sequence in DNA is TGTGCCAGCAGCTTGGGGGGGATGAACACTGAAGCTTTCTTT.